The clone carrying this TCR beta chain was detected ten times or more. Its antigen is still unknown. Germline V CDR1 and CDR2: GTSNPN, SVGIG (reference sequence). CDR3 length equals 12 residues. Between the trimmed V and J ends, which lost 1 base and 8 bases, there was a span of 9 bases. All patients picked for sequencing had shown, by flow cytometry, an expansion of CD8+CD57+ cells. This sample is part of a study of CD8+CD57+ T cells in acquired aplastic anemia. About the study: Yields of DNA that came from sorted CD4+ and CD8+ cells averaged 3.2 ug. Study results and caveats: No significant patient-versus-control difference appeared in CD8+ Simpson's diversity.

It was genomic DNA that served as the template for profiling TCR beta VDJ and CDR3. TCRdb re-called the reads through MiXCR, storing one row per CDR3 protein. The sample has 100,000 to 150,000 distinct CDR3 sequences; roughly 40% are singletons. This chain joins TRBV30 and TRBJ1-5, with unresolved D. This clonotype was sampled from a human donor with aplastic anemia. The sequencing input was sorted CD4+, CD8+, or CD8+CD57+ T cells (not recorded which) from PBMCs. The CDR3 region has the DNA TGTGCCTGGAGTGAAAGGACTGAGCCCCAGCATTTT. Its translation: CAWSERTEPQHF.